This TCR beta chain was obtained from a study of blood T cell repertoires in COVID-19. Study-wide background: Samples taken during acute and convalescent COVID-19 were collected in the United States, Italy and Spain. Sources were T cells, B-cell-depleted T cells, or PBMCs; the material itself was cDNA or gDNA.

In the source study's methods: Cell counts per sample came from amplifying reference gene primers. Sequenced by immunoSEQ multiplex PCR; TCRdb stores in-frame clones only, minus some. V and J calls plus clone size are reproduced from that table; the DNA served to infer D and trimming. Of 300,000 to 350,000 clones listed, 89% were seen once; the top ten hold 3.9%. This CDR3 comprises 14 residues. V dropped 5 bases and J dropped 9 bases, with 14 bases sitting between them. CDR1 and CDR2 (germline): SGHTA, FQGNSA. During active infection, Seattle patients enrolled and were then monitored through disease.

The TCR was taken from a woman aged 60-70 years with COVID-19, enrolled during active disease. Sequencing input: peripheral blood. This chain links TRBV7-2 with TRBJ1-6, with no clear D. DNA of the CDR3: TGTGCCAGCAGCCGGAGGATGGAGGGTTCACCCCTCCACTTT. This gives the protein CASSRRMEGSPLHF.